This T cell receptor beta chain was captured by sequencing in a study of tumor-infiltrating lymphocytes in localized non-small cell lung cancer. This CDR3 has 17 amino acids. Germline V gene data show CDR1 as KGHSH and CDR2 as LQKENI. Trimming pared 2 bases from V and 4 bases from J, leaving 18 bases between. Libraries were prepared by immunoSEQ multiplex PCR; TCRdb keeps only in-frame clonotypes and omits some of them. The table lists some 30,000 clones, 80% to 90% of them singletons. The chain is built from TRBV18 and TRBJ1-3; D unresolved. The receptor's source is a human donor with non-small cell lung cancer. The sample consisted of lung tumor tissue. CDR3 amino acids: CASSPAPGTAGGNTIYF. The CDR3 coding sequence is TGTGCCAGCTCACCAGCCCCGGGAACTGCGGGGGGAAACACCATATATTTT.